This record covers a single T cell receptor (beta chain). These data are taken from a study of control samples from healthy donors and cancer patients. The CDR3 has 15 residues. The V end was cut by 3 bases, the J end by 2 bases, with 10 bases between. The germline gives CDR1 KGHDR, CDR2 SFDVKD. Profiling relied on immunoSEQ multiplex PCR, and the TCRdb table lists in-frame clones only, not all of them. The sample records 210,000 or so clones, approximately 91% being singletons. The chain is built from TRBV24-1 and TRBJ1-5, with TRBD1 as a possible D gene (6 bases). Sequenced input: blood. The TCR comes from a young man in good health. The CDR3 nucleotides read TGTGCCACCAGTGATAGGGGGGTCGGCAATCAGCCCCAGCATTTT. Protein sequence: CATSDRGVGNQPQHF.